This TCR beta chain was sequenced for a study of low-dose radiotherapy and immunotherapy resistance in tumors. About the study: For Cohort 1, fractions of 0.5 Gy were given every 2 weeks, reaching 6.5 Gy overall. Both drugs were delivered intravenously to patients (nivolumab 240 mg every two weeks and ipilimumab 1 mg/kg every six weeks). Patients were on oral aspirin 300 mg taken daily for four cycles from cycle 1 day 1.

The time point denotes: after trial treatment. Treatment in this sample: LDRT plus nivolumab, ipilimumab, low-dose cyclophosphamide and aspirin (RACIN trial). Patients deemed eligible presented with advanced solid tumors lacking tumor-infiltrating lymphocytes. Per the germline V gene, CDR1 is SGHKS and CDR2 is YYEKEE (reference sequence). The CDR3 has 14 amino acids. V dropped 4 bases and J dropped 3 bases, with 14 bases sitting between them. TCRs underwent 20 PCR cycles of amplification with a constant-region primer and V-primer adapter. TCRdb fed the reads into MiXCR, producing one record per CDR3 protein. The profile covers approximately 52,000 distinct CDR3 sequences, with around a third appearing a single time and 8.2% taken by the ten largest.

This TCR was recovered from a male donor with rectosigmoid adenocarcinoma. Sequenced here: PBMCs, sampled after low-dose radiotherapy plus immunotherapy. V gene TRBV5-5 combines with J gene TRBJ2-7, with D possibly TRBD1 on 5 matching bases. The CDR3 region has the DNA TGTGCCAGCAGCCCGACAGCTTTCCGCTACGAGCAGTACTTC. This translates into CASSPTAFRYEQYF.